Each of the 27 T cell receptor beta chains below was sequenced from the same sample in a study of blood T cell repertoires in COVID-19. Profiled with immunoSEQ multiplex PCR; TCRdb holds only in-frame clones, not every one. The sample has approximately 200,000 clones; around 90% are singletons. Sequences were obtained from peripheral blood. All receptors derive from a man aged 25-45 years with COVID-19, enrolled during active disease.

This rearrangement joins TRBV10-2 to TRBJ1-2; TRBD1 matches at 9 bases. This CDR3 comprises 14 residues. V lost 3 bases to trimming and J lost 4 bases; unmatched junction nucleotides: 3. Germline CDR1 is WSHSY and CDR2 is SAAADI. DNA of the CDR3: TGCGCCAGCAGTGACCAGGGACAGGGCTATGGCTACACCTTC. Translation gives CASSDQGQGYGYTF.

The chain couples TRBV10-2 to TRBJ1-1; a weak D match, TRBD1 (6 bases). Deletions cut 7 bases from V and 4 bases from J, with 13 bases between. The germline V gene has CDR1 WSHSY and CDR2 SAAADI. The CDR3 runs to 13 residues. The CDR3 region is CASNRVRATEAFF. CDR3 in DNA: TGCGCCAGCAACAGGGTGCGGGCCACTGAAGCTTTCTTT.

The chain recombines TRBV7-9 with TRBJ1-2; TRBD1 matches 7 bases. CDR1 SEHNR and CDR2 FQNEAQ come from the germline V gene (reference sequence). The CDR3 is 15 residues long. The V and J ends lost 0 bases and 7 bases, in that order; junction bases with no gene match: 8. The CDR3: CASSLADRVSSGYTF. The CDR3 DNA reads as TGTGCCAGCAGCTTAGCAGACAGGGTTTCTTCTGGCTACACCTTC. Combining the CDR3 with reference TRBV7-9 and TRBJ1-2 gives the whole variable domain DTGVSQNPRHKITKRGQNVTFRCDPISEHNRLYWYRQTLGQGPEFLTYFQNEAQLEKSRLLSDRFSAERPKGSFSTLEIQRTEQGDSAMYLCASSLADRVSSGYTFGSGTRLTVV.

The chain couples TRBV18 to TRBJ1-3, with D possibly matching TRBD1 (5 bases). V was shortened by 3 bases and J by 4 bases, with 10 bases between the two germline ends. The germline V gene encodes CDR1 KGHSH and CDR2 LQKENI. This CDR3 comprises 14 residues. CDR3 nucleotide sequence: TGTGCCAGCTCACCGTCGGGGGACGGAAACACCATATATTTT. As protein: CASSPSGDGNTIYF. The variable domain in full, completed from reference TRBV18 and TRBJ1-3, reads NAGVMQNPRHLVRRRGQEARLRCSPMKGHSHVYWYRQLPEEGLKFMVYLQKENIIDESGMPKERFSAEFPKEGPSILRIQQVVRGDSAAYFCASSPSGDGNTIYFGEGSWLTVV.

The rearrangement uses TRBV27 and TRBJ2-7, with 7 bases that match TRBD2. Per germline, CDR1 MNHEY and CDR2 SMNVEV (reference sequence). The CDR3 length is 15 residues. V shed 5 bases and J 1 base; nucleotides not matched to a gene: 8. This CDR3 reads CASSAGDYQSYEQYF. The CDR3 DNA is TGTGCCAGCAGTGCCGGGGACTACCAATCCTACGAGCAGTACTTC.

The chain is built from TRBV10-3 and TRBJ2-2; 10 bases agree with TRBD1. After removal of 5 bases from V and 6 bases from J, the junction contained 6 bases not matched to a gene. Germline V gene data show CDR1 as ENHRY and CDR2 as SYGVKD. This CDR3 region has 15 residues. In nucleotides, the CDR3 is TGTGCCATCAGTTCACTGACAGGGGGCGCCGGGGAGCTGTTTTTT. This gives the protein CAISSLTGGAGELFF.

The rearrangement joins TRBV12-3 or TRBV12-4 to TRBJ2-5; 9 nucleotides agree with TRBD1. The J segment lost 4 bases and the V segment lost 6 bases, leaving 0 bases of the junction unmatched. The CDR3 consists of 12 residues. The CDR3 DNA reads as TGTGCCAGCAGGGGACAGGGAGAGACCCAGTACTTC. Translating gives CASRGQGETQYF.

The J gene is TRBJ2-1, the V gene TRBV7-2; 8 nucleotides line up with TRBD2. With 5 bases clipped from V and 12 bases from J, the junction kept 18 bases outside the gene matches. Germline loops: CDR1 SGHTA, CDR2 FQGNSA. The CDR3 extends over 16 amino acids. CDR3 residues: CASSLRHDSGITGQFF. CDR3 nucleotide sequence: TGTGCCAGCAGCCTAAGACATGATAGCGGGATAACAGGGCAGTTCTTC.

V and J are TRBV19 and TRBJ1-4, with D maybe TRBD1 (5 bases). CDR3 length equals 15 residues. CDR1 and CDR2 (germline): LNHDA, SQIVND (reference sequence). V shed 1 base and J shed 8 bases, with 14 bases lying between them. The CDR3 region is CASSIGDRDIEKLFF. The CDR3 DNA follows: TGTGCCAGTAGTATAGGAGACAGAGACATCGAAAAACTGTTTTTT.

The chain couples TRBV27 to TRBJ2-1, with D hard to call. The CDR3 is 15 amino acids. The germline gives CDR1 MNHEY, CDR2 SMNVEV (reference sequence). Trimming removed 3 bases from V and 3 bases from J, with 12 bases in between. The CDR3 loop is CASSLSLPGYNEQFF. The DNA for the CDR3 is TGTGCCAGCAGTTTGAGTCTACCAGGCTACAATGAGCAGTTCTTC.

J is TRBJ2-2 and V is TRBV27; 8 bases line up with TRBD2. Trimming took 1 base from V and 6 from J; bases not matched to a gene: 4. Germline V lookup: CDR1 MNHEY, CDR2 SMNVEV (reference sequence). This CDR3 has 15 residues. Here the CDR3 reads CASSLLPGGSGELFF. The CDR3 nucleotides are TGTGCCAGCAGTTTATTGCCGGGGGGGTCCGGGGAGCTGTTTTTT.

The J gene is TRBJ1-2, the V gene TRBV27; 9 bases agree with TRBD1. CDR1 and CDR2 (germline): MNHEY, SMNVEV (reference sequence). V lost 6 bases and J lost 8; bases outside the gene matches: 7. The CDR3 totals 13 residues. CDR3 DNA sequence: TGTGCCAGCAGGTGGACAGGGGTGGGAGGCTACACCTTC. It specifies CASRWTGVGGYTF.

The chain uses TRBV5-5 and TRBJ1-1; the match to TRBD1 covers 9 bases. The CDR3 is 15 amino acids. Germline V gene sequence: CDR1 SGHKS, CDR2 YYEKEE (reference sequence). The V gene end was trimmed by 2 bases and the J gene end by 5 bases; junction bases not matched to a gene: 7. As DNA, the CDR3 is TGTGCCAGCAGCTTACAGGGGGCGCGTTGGACTGAAGCTTTCTTT. Protein sequence: CASSLQGARWTEAFF.

The rearrangement uses TRBV7-8 and TRBJ1-5; tentatively, D is TRBD1 (6 bases). CDR3 length: 15 residues. Germline V gene lookup returns CDR1 SGHVS and CDR2 FQNEAQ. Trimming pared 4 bases from V and 8 bases from J, leaving 18 bases between. This CDR3 is CASSSYFRTVEPQHF. CDR3 nucleotide sequence: TGTGCCAGCAGCTCCTATTTCAGGACAGTGGAGCCCCAGCATTTT.

The V gene is TRBV12-3 or TRBV12-4, the J gene TRBJ2-2; D might be TRBD1 (5 bases). Trimming pared 9 bases from V and 6 bases from J, leaving 14 bases between. This CDR3 contains 13 residues. The CDR3 loop is CASDSFVPGELFF. CDR3 DNA sequence: TGTGCCAGTGACAGTTTTGTTCCCGGGGAGCTGTTTTTT.

The V gene is TRBV4-1, the J gene TRBJ1-2; TRBD1 matches 12 bases. Germline V gives CDR1 MGHRA, CDR2 YSYEKL. CDR3 length: 19 amino acids. J gave up 7 bases and V 0 bases, and 15 bases lay outside the gene matches. CDR3 region: CASSQDWAGTGGFSPGYTF. The CDR3 coding sequence is TGCGCCAGCAGCCAAGATTGGGCCGGGACAGGGGGCTTTTCCCCTGGCTACACCTTC.

The V and J genes are TRBV7-2 and TRBJ1-6; D is unresolved. The ends were cut back, 3 bases at V and 7 bases at J, with 7 bases in the middle. The CDR3 has 13 amino acids. Germline V gene lookup returns CDR1 SGHTA and CDR2 FQGNSA. The DNA of the CDR3 is TGTGCCAGCAGCTTGGGAGGGAATTCACCCCTCCACTTT. It codes for CASSLGGNSPLHF.

This clone showed up just a few times. The V and J genes are TRBV7-2 and TRBJ1-2; D gene uncertain. The length of the CDR3 is 14 residues. Trimming left V 0 bases short and J 4 bases short, with 9 bases between. The germline gives CDR1 SGHTA, CDR2 FQGNSA. The CDR3 here is CASSLAGRPYGYTF. The DNA of the CDR3 is TGTGCCAGCAGCTTAGCCGGGAGGCCCTATGGCTACACCTTC.

This clone showed up just once. V is TRBV29-1 and J is TRBJ2-7; 7 bases agree with TRBD1. The CDR3 has 11 amino acids. The V segment lost 6 bases and the J segment 4 bases; nucleotides outside the gene matches: 3. The germline V gene has CDR1 SQVTM and CDR2 ANQGSEA. CDR3 sequence reads: CSVGTEYEQYF. Written as DNA, the CDR3 is TGCAGCGTCGGGACAGAGTACGAGCAGTACTTC.

This chain connects TRBV6-2 or TRBV6-3 to TRBJ1-1; 10 nucleotides match TRBD1. Germline V gene sequence: CDR1 MNHEY, CDR2 SVGEGT. V shed 2 bases, J shed 4 bases, and the junction held 1 base outside the gene matches. The CDR3 totals 14 residues. CDR3 coding DNA: TGTGCCAGCAGTTACGACAGGGGGCCCACTGAAGCTTTCTTT. This sequence encodes CASSYDRGPTEAFF.

This clone was observed a handful of times. The chain is built from TRBV19 and TRBJ2-7; perhaps TRBD2 as D (7 bases). This CDR3 is 14 amino acids long. The V end lost 5 bases, the J end lost 2 bases, and 13 bases lay between the germline ends. Germline V gives CDR1 LNHDA, CDR2 SQIVND (reference sequence). The chain's CDR3 is CASSGGGPAYEQYF. The CDR3 DNA reads TGTGCCAGTAGTGGGGGGGGGCCAGCCTACGAGCAGTACTTC.

This chain links TRBV7-9 with TRBJ1-5; 8 nucleotides line up with TRBD1. Trimming removed 5 bases from V and 0 bases from J; junction bases left unmatched: 6. CDR3 length: 16 amino acids. The V gene's germline CDR1 is SEHNR and CDR2 FQNEAQ (reference sequence). The CDR3 here is CASSGQGASSNQPQHF. CDR3 DNA: TGTGCCAGCAGCGGGCAGGGGGCGTCTAGCAATCAGCCCCAGCATTTT.

The chain is built from TRBV5-6 and TRBJ2-1; D perhaps matches TRBD2 (6 bases). CDR3 length: 14 residues. V was trimmed by 0 bases and J by 6 bases, leaving 10 bases between them. The germline V gene has CDR1 SGHDT and CDR2 YYEEEE. CDR3 in DNA: TGTGCCAGCAGCTTGGATGGAGGGGTCAATGAGCAGTTCTTC. Its translation is CASSLDGGVNEQFF.

The chain carries TRBV10-3 and TRBJ1-2, with TRBD1 identical over 8 bases. Per germline, CDR1 ENHRY and CDR2 SYGVKD. V dropped 5 bases and J dropped 4; count of bases not matched to a gene: 3. The CDR3 runs to 13 residues. The CDR3 loop is CAISSTGVYGYTF. The CDR3 DNA follows: TGTGCCATCAGTTCGACAGGGGTCTATGGCTACACCTTC.

J is TRBJ2-1 and V is TRBV18, with 8 bases lining up with TRBD1. The germline V gene has CDR1 KGHSH and CDR2 LQKENI. Trimming took 3 bases from V and 5 from J; bases not matched to a gene: 9. The CDR3 spans 16 residues. CDR3 nucleotide sequence: TGTGCCAGCTCACCCACGACAGGGGAGTCTCACAATGAGCAGTTCTTC. Amino acids: CASSPTTGESHNEQFF.

The chain combines TRBV28 with TRBJ1-3; D is unclear. Trimming shortened V by 11 bases and J by 4 bases, and 21 bases separated the two germline ends. Looked up from germline, CDR1 is MDHEN and CDR2 is SYDVKM. The CDR3 totals 15 residues. The CDR3 DNA reads TGTGCCGCCAATGGAGCGGGCGCCGCGGGAAACACCATATATTTT. Translated: CAANGAGAAGNTIYF.

This clone was found a few times. This chain connects TRBV18 to TRBJ1-6; D not resolved. The V end lost 6 bases, the J end lost 0 bases, and 15 bases lay between the germline ends. The CDR3 is made up of 17 amino acids. Germline assignment: CDR1 KGHSH and CDR2 LQKENI. The CDR3 nucleotides are TGTGCCAGCTCGCCTATCGCCCCGAGCTCCTATAATTCACCCCTCCACTTT. This sequence encodes CASSPIAPSSYNSPLHF.